This T cell receptor (beta chain) stems from a study of T cell responses to AZD1222 COVID-19 vaccine. Study-wide points: Donor demographics were predominantly white British with a female majority; clonal diversity may be underestimated. Close to half of spike-specific TCRs reportedly recognize unmutated variant regions.

With respect to this clone: What it binds is not known.

Second-dose schedules of about 4 or about 12 weeks were combined. Sequencing was performed with immunoSEQ multiplex PCR; in TCRdb, only in-frame clones are kept and a portion is missing. This sample carries 130,000 to 150,000 clones, roughly nine tenths of them seen once, and the ten largest clones take around 1.7%. V shed 5 bases and J shed 5 bases, with 18 bases lying between them. CDR1 and CDR2 from the germline V gene are SGHVS and FQNEAQ. This CDR3 comprises 15 residues. This chain uses TRBV7-8 with TRBJ1-2; D is unclear. The material sequenced was peripheral blood, taken 28 days after the second AZD1222 dose. This sequence was found in an adult who received the AZD1222 COVID-19 vaccine. In DNA form, the CDR3 reads TGTGCCAGCAGCGGACCCCGGGGTACTATTTATGGCTACACCTTC. This encodes CASSGPRGTIYGYTF. The entire variable domain, with the rest obtained from reference TRBV7-8 and TRBJ1-2, is as follows: GAGVSQSPRYKVAKRGQDVALRCDPISGHVSLFWYQQALGQGPEFLTYFQNEAQLDKSGLPSDRFFAERPEGSVSTLKIQRTQQEDSAVYLCASSGPRGTIYGYTFGSGTRLTVV.